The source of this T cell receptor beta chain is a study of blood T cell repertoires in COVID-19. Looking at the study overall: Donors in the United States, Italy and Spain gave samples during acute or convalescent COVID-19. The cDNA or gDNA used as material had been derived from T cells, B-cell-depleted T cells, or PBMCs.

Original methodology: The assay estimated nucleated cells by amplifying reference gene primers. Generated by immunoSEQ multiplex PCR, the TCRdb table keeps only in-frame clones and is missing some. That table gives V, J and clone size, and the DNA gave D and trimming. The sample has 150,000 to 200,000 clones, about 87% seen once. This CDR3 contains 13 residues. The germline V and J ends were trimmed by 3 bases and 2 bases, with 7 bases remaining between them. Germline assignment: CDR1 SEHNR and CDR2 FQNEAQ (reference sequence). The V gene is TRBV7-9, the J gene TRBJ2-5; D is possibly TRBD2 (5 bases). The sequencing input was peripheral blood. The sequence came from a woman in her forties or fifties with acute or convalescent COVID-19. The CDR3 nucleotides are TGTGCCAGCAGCTTGGGAGTACAAGAGACCCAGTACTTC. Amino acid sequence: CASSLGVQETQYF.